This T cell receptor beta chain derives from a study of post-analysis software for immune sequencing data. Overall study results and limits: Those with multiple sclerosis, the patient group, showed significantly lower normalized Chao1 diversity than controls. The F measure placed samples prepared in the same batch into strongly shared clusters. Patients had higher frequencies than controls of roughly five TRBV segments, including TRBV5-6, TRBV5-1 and TRBV20-1.

Built from TCR beta cDNA, the libraries had unique molecular identifiers in them. Via MiXCR, TCRdb re-called the PCR reads, giving one row per CDR3 protein. The sample records hundreds of thousands of distinct CDR3 sequences, approximately 60% being singletons. A word on this clonotype: Its specificity is unknown.

With V trimmed by 10 bases and J by 2 bases, 7 bases remained unmatched. Per the germline V gene, CDR1 is MNHNY and CDR2 is SVGAGI (reference sequence). There are 14 residues in the CDR3. The TCR sequence derives from a girl aged 2 to 10 with multiple sclerosis. The material sequenced was blood. V is TRBV6-6 and J is TRBJ2-3; 9 bases align to TRBD2. The CDR3 is CATLAGLNTDTQYF. CDR3 bases: TGTGCCACTCTAGCGGGACTCAACACAGATACGCAGTATTTT.